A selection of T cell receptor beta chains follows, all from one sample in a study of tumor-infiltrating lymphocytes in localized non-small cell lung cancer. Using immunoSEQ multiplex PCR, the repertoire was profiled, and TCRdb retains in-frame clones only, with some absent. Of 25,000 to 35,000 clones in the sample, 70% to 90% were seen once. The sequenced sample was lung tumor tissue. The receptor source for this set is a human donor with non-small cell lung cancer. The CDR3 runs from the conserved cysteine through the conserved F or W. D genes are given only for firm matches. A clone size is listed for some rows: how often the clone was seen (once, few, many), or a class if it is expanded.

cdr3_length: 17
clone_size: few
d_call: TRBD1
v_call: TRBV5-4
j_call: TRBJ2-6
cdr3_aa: CASSSPTGRAGANVLTF
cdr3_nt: TGTGCCAGCAGCAGCCCGACAGGGAGAGCTGGGGCCAACGTCCTGACTTTC

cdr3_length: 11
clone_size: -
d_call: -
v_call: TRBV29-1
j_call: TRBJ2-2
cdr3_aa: CSVQNTGELFF
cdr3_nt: TGCAGCGTACAAAACACCGGGGAGCTGTTTTTT

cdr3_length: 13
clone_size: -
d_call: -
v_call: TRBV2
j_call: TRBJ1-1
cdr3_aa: CASSEVPGTEAFF
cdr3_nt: TGTGCCAGCAGTGAGGTTCCGGGGACTGAAGCTTTCTTT

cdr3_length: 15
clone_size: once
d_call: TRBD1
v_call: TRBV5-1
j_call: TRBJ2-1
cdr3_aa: CASSLGQGDWNEQFF
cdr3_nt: TGCGCCAGCAGCTTGGGACAGGGGGATTGGAATGAGCAGTTCTTC

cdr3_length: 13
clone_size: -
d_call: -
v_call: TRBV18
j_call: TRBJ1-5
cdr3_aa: CASSPPGEQPQHF
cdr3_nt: TGTGCCAGCTCACCACCGGGGGAACAGCCCCAGCATTTT

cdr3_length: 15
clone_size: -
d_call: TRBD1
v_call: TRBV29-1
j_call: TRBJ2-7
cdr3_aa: CSVEDPGQGAYEQYF
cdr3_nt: TGCAGCGTTGAGGATCCGGGACAGGGGGCGTACGAGCAGTACTTC

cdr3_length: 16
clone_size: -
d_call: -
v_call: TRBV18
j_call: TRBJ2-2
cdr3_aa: CASSPQGITNTGELFF
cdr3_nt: TGTGCCAGCTCACCCCAGGGGATTACGAACACCGGGGAGCTGTTTTTT

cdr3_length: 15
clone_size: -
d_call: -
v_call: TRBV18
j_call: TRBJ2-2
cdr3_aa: CASSPPPRGDGELFF
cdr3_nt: TGTGCCAGCTCACCACCACCGAGGGGGGACGGGGAGCTGTTTTTT

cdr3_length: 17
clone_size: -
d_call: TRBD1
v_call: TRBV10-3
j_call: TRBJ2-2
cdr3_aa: CAISERDRGFSTGELFF
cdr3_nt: TGTGCCATCAGTGAAAGGGACAGGGGATTCAGCACCGGGGAGCTGTTTTTT

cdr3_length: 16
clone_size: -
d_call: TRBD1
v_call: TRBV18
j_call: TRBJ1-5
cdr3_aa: CASSPRGQGEGGPQHF
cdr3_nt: TGTGCCAGCTCACCAAGGGGACAGGGTGAGGGGGGGCCCCAGCATTTT

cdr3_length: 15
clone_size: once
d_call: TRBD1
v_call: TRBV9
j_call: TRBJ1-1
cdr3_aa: CASSVGGRGPFEAFF
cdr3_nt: TGTGCCAGCAGCGTAGGTGGCAGGGGGCCCTTTGAAGCTTTCTTT

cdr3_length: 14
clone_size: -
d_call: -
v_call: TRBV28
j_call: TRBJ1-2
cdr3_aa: CASSSEMEFVGYTF
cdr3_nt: TGTGCCAGCAGTTCGGAGATGGAGTTTGTTGGCTACACCTTC

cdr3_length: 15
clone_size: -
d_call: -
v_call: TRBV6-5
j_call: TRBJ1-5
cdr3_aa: CASSYSDGGNQPQHF
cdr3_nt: TGTGCCAGCAGTTACTCTGATGGAGGCAATCAGCCCCAGCATTTT

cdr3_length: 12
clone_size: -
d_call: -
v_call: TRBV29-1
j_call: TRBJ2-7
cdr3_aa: CSVVPGAYEQYF
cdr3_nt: TGCAGCGTTGTTCCAGGAGCCTACGAGCAGTACTTC

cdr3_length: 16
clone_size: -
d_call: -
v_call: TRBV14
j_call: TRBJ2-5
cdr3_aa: CASSRPSGGTSETQYF
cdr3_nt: TGTGCCAGCAGCCGCCCCTCCGGTGGGACTTCGGAGACCCAGTACTTC

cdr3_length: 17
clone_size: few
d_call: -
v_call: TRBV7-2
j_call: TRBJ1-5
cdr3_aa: CASSLTGPLYSNQPQHF
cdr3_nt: TGTGCCAGCAGCTTAACAGGACCCCTGTATAGCAATCAGCCCCAGCATTTT

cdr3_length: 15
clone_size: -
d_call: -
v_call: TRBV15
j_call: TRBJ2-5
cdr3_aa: CATSRGSQPQETQYF
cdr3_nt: TGTGCCACCAGCAGAGGGTCGCAGCCTCAAGAGACCCAGTACTTC

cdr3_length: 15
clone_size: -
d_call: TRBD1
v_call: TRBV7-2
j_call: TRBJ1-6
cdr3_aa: CASSQRDRVNSPLHF
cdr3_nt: TGTGCCAGCAGCCAGCGGGACAGGGTAAATTCACCCCTCCACTTT

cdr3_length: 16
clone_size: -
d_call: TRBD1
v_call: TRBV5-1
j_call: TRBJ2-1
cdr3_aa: CASSLASGQGINEQFF
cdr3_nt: TGCGCCAGCAGCTTGGCCTCGGGACAGGGGATTAATGAGCAGTTCTTC

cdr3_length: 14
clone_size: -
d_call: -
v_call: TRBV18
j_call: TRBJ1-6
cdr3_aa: CASSPSQDLSPLHF
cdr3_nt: TGTGCCAGCTCGCCCTCCCAGGACTTATCACCCCTCCACTTT

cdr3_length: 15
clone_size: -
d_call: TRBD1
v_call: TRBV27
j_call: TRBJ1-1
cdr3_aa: CASRPGQGLNTEAFF
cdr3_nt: TGTGCCAGCAGGCCGGGACAGGGGTTGAACACTGAAGCTTTCTTT

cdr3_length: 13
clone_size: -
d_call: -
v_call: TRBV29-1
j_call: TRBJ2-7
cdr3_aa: CSVLQGISYEQYF
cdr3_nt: TGCAGCGTCCTTCAGGGGATCTCCTACGAGCAGTACTTC

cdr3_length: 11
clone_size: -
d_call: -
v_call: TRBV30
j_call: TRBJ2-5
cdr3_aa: CAWSSSWTQYF
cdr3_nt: TGTGCCTGGTCCTCTTCGTGGACCCAGTACTTC

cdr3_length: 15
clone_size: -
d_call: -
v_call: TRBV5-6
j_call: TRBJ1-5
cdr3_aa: CASSLGREPNQPQHF
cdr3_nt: TGTGCCAGCAGCTTGGGCCGGGAGCCGAATCAGCCCCAGCATTTT

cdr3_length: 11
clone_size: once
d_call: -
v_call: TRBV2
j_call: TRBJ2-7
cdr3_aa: CASSELGPAPF
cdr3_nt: TGTGCCAGCAGTGAATTGGGACCAGCCCCCTTC